The following is a TCR beta chain sequence with its context. What it binds is unknown. These data come from a study of T-cell memory formation after mild COVID-19. Via MiXCR, TCRdb re-called the 5' RACE reads, giving one row per CDR3 protein. The data show 180,000 or so distinct CDR3 sequences, with 16% seen just once and roughly 2.1% held by the top ten. The V gene's germline CDR1 is SGHRS and CDR2 YFSETQ. V was trimmed by 4 bases and J by 2 bases, leaving 16 bases between them. The CDR3 extends over 15 amino acids. The study, taken as a whole, reports: Pre-infection memory already had some responding clones, implying cross-reactive memory joined. Contracting clones from day 15 to 85 had balanced CD4/CD8; later expanders favoured CD4+. CD4+ contracting clones lay mainly in CM and EM, CD8+ ones in EMRA.

The V call is TRBV5-1, the J call TRBJ2-7, with D possibly being TRBD2 (5 bases). The source is an adult woman who had mild COVID-19 (a few samples of this study predate the infection). Cell type and time point are not known. Sequences were obtained from PBMCs or a T cell subset sorted from them (not recorded which). CDR3 DNA: TGCGCCAGCAGCCCCCACAACAGCGGAGCCTACGAGCAGTACTTC. Amino acids: CASSPHNSGAYEQYF. The full variable domain, with the rest looked up from reference TRBV5-1 and TRBJ2-7, is KAGVTQTPRYLIKTRGQQVTLSCSPISGHRSVSWYQQTPGQGLQFLFEYFSETQRNKGNFPGRFSGRQFSNSRSEMNVSTLELGDSALYLCASSPHNSGAYEQYFGPGTRLTVT.